A selection of T cell receptor beta chains follows, all from one sample in a study of blood T cell repertoires in COVID-19. Profiling relied on immunoSEQ multiplex PCR, and the TCRdb table lists in-frame clones only, not all of them. The sample lists around 150,000 clones; 82% were seen once. The sample comprised peripheral blood. Receptors were obtained from an elderly woman with acute or convalescent COVID-19. Both conserved end residues are part of each CDR3. The D gene is left open where the match is weak. Size is stated for part of the rows, as once, few or many counts, or as a class when the clone is expanded.

j_call v_call d_call clone_size cdr3_nt cdr3_aa
TRBJ2-1 TRBV18 TRBD2 - TGTGCCAGCTCACCTTCTAGCGGGAGAGATGAGCAGTTCTTC CASSPSSGRDEQFF
TRBJ1-6 TRBV2 TRBD1 - TGTGCCAGCACCCAGACAGGGGGCTATAATTCACCCCTCCACTTT CASTQTGGYNSPLHF
TRBJ1-1 TRBV7-6 - - TGTGCCAGCAGCTTAGGGGGGGTCAGGAACACTGAAGCTTTCTTT CASSLGGVRNTEAFF
TRBJ1-2 TRBV2 - once TGTGCCAGCGGGGGGGCAGCTAACTATGGCTACACCTTC CASGGAANYGYTF
TRBJ2-7 TRBV11-2 TRBD2 - TGTGCCAGCAGCTTTGGGACTAGCAGTACCTACGAGCAGTACTTC CASSFGTSSTYEQYF
TRBJ2-5 TRBV6-6 - - TGTGCCAGCAGCCCAAAAGAGACCCAGTACTTC CASSPKETQYF
TRBJ2-1 TRBV6-5 - - TGTGCCAGCAGGGGACCGGGACTTCTCTACAATGAGCAGTTCTTC CASRGPGLLYNEQFF
TRBJ1-3 TRBV11-2 - - TGTGCCAGCAGCTTAGATCTCCCGAGCTCTGGAAACACCATATATTTT CASSLDLPSSGNTIYF
TRBJ1-2 TRBV7-8 TRBD1 few TGTGCCAGCAGTAGGGGGACAGGGATGCATGGCTACACCTTC CASSRGTGMHGYTF
TRBJ2-1 TRBV19 TRBD2 - TGTGCCAGTAGATTGCGGGAGGGCAGTGAGCAGTTCTTC CASRLREGSEQFF
TRBJ2-6 TRBV18 TRBD2 - TGTGCCAGCTTACCGGGACTAGCGAGCTCTGGGGCCAACGTCCTGACTTTC CASLPGLASSGANVLTF
TRBJ2-2 TRBV2 - many TGTGCCAGCAGTGGCGACACCGGGGAGCTGTTTTTT CASSGDTGELFF
TRBJ2-1 TRBV5-5 TRBD1 - TGTGCCAGCAGCTTGAGACAGGGGGCGCACAATGAGCAGTTCTTC CASSLRQGAHNEQFF
TRBJ2-7 TRBV4-1 TRBD1 few TGCGCCAGCAGCCCTACGCCGGGACAGGGGGCGCGAGAGCAGTACTTC CASSPTPGQGAREQYF
TRBJ2-7 TRBV5-4 TRBD2 - TGTGCCAGCAGCCCGGTTGGGGGGACTAGCGGGAGAAACGAGCAGTACTTC CASSPVGGTSGRNEQYF
TRBJ1-5 TRBV4-1 - - TGCGCCAGCAGCCAAGAAAGGGGTGTGTTGCGGCCCCAGCATTTT CASSQERGVLRPQHF
TRBJ2-7 TRBV4-1 TRBD1 - TGCGCCAGCAGCCAGATACAGGGGTACGGCTACGAGCAGTACTTC CASSQIQGYGYEQYF
TRBJ2-1 TRBV7-2 - - TGTGCCAGCAGCTTAGGGTTCGGGGGAACGGATGAGCAGTTCTTC CASSLGFGGTDEQFF
TRBJ2-3 TRBV5-4 - - TGTGCCAGCAGCTTGGGGGTACGGGGGAGCACAGATACGCAGTATTTT CASSLGVRGSTDTQYF
TRBJ1-1 TRBV5-1 - - TGCGCCAGCAGCTTGGATCTTACTGAAGCTTTCTTT CASSLDLTEAFF
TRBJ2-4 TRBV7-6 TRBD2 - TGTGCCAGCAGCCAAAGCGGGAGTGGGGCCAAAAACATTCAGTACTTC CASSQSGSGAKNIQYF
TRBJ2-7 TRBV5-5 - few TGTGCCAGCAGCTTAGGGCAGGAGGGCGCCTACGAGCAGTACTTC CASSLGQEGAYEQYF
TRBJ2-2 TRBV18 TRBD1 - TGTGCCAGCTCACCGGGACAGGGGACGAACACCGGGGAGCTGTTTTTT CASSPGQGTNTGELFF
TRBJ2-3 TRBV5-1 TRBD2 - TGCGCCAGCAGCTTCCGCCGGGCTAGCGGCGGCGAGCGAAGCACAGATACGCAGTATTTT CASSFRRASGGERSTDTQYF
TRBJ2-5 TRBV5-5 - once TGTGCCAGCAGCTTGGTTGGGCCAGAGGGGGCCCAGTACTTC CASSLVGPEGAQYF
TRBJ2-7 TRBV11-2 - - TGTGCCAGCAGCTTATCCTATGCCTACGAGCAGTACTTC CASSLSYAYEQYF
TRBJ1-1 TRBV6-5 - - TGTGCCAGCAGATACTCGCAGGGTACTGAAGCTTTCTTT CASRYSQGTEAFF
TRBJ2-3 TRBV24-1 - few TGTGCCACCAGTGAAACAGCAACAGATACGCAGTATTTT CATSETATDTQYF
TRBJ2-5 TRBV7-7 TRBD1 few TGTGCCAGCAGCCGGGACAGCCAAGAGACCCAGTACTTC CASSRDSQETQYF
TRBJ1-6 TRBV11-2 TRBD1 - TGTGCCAGCAGTCATCCCGGACAGGGAGATTCACCCCTCCACTTT CASSHPGQGDSPLHF